This T cell receptor (beta chain) was captured in a study of tumor-infiltrating lymphocytes in primary liver carcinoma (dated by TCRdb to 2016 to 2017). For context, the study as a whole: The five patients, three men and two women aged 30 to 69 years, had hepatocellular carcinoma (four) or combined HCC and intrahepatic cholangiocarcinoma (one). The five patients had tumors staged T1-T3 N0M0, with maximum diameters ranging from about 4.2 to 10 cm. Each sample produced roughly 3.5 to 7.13 million productive TCRbeta reads, and read depth showed no significant difference between tissue types. The study combined TCRbeta repertoire sequencing, expression microarrays and whole-exome sequencing across five regions of each liver tumor, with adjacent normal tissue and blood. A total of about 35 specimens from 5 patients, comprising 25 or so tumor regions, 5 adjacent noncancerous liver tissues and 5 peripheral blood samples, were covered by TCRbeta repertoire sequencing. To link TCRbeta repertoire diversity to the local molecular phenotype, the approximately 26 tumor region samples were profiled with Agilent mRNA microarrays. High reproducibility was observed for the technical replicate repertoires, with mean shared-clone rates about 0.89 and correlation coefficients above 0.95. What the work shows at the level of the full study, not this receptor alone: Comparison of CD4+ and CD8+ T cell repertoires was precluded by the use of bulk unsorted samples. Only four or five patients were included in the study, and the authors note that the findings should be validated in a larger study. Compared with blood, tumors had a significantly larger share of the repertoire taken up by the top 250 clones (p = 0.039). Repertoire overlap was higher between tumor regions (mean roughly 35%) than tumor-adjacent (around 17%) or tumor-blood (roughly 14%) pairs, consistent with antigen-driven expansion. Just about 7.5-24% of top clones turned up in all five regions of a tumor, which suggests spatial heterogeneity among tumor-infiltrating T cells. Because sequencing covered only the TCR beta chain and unpaired alpha chains were not captured, true repertoire diversity is likely underestimated.

As concerns this clonotype: This receptor's antigen is unknown. A read error may account for a junction end that differs from germline.

TCRbeta-specific cDNA was reverse-transcribed from about 0.45 ug total RNA using a constant-region primer and ProtoScript II reverse transcriptase. TCRbeta libraries were built with three nested multiplex PCR rounds, a slightly modified ARM-PCR procedure. Sample barcodes and Illumina adapters were added in a final 25-cycle PCR using Deep VentR polymerase. Amplicons of 200-500 bp were gel-purified with a QIAquick gel extraction kit before sequencing. An Illumina HiSeq 2500 was used to sequence the TCRbeta amplicons, generating 250-bp paired-end reads. The original pipeline was this. To recover full CDR3 sequences, reads were quality-trimmed using Trimmomatic v0.33 and paired reads were then merged using FLASH v1.2.11. V, D and J germline segments were assigned to the rearranged TCRbeta sequences using MiGEC v1.2.1b. VDJtools v1.0.0 computed clonotype statistics and Shannon-Wiener diversity indices. Except for diversity analysis, only the 250 most abundant clonotypes of each sample were used in subsequent analyses to reduce sampling bias. TCRdb trimmed public reads at Q25 via fastp, called clones via MiXCR and kept in-frame beta chains. Duplicate CDR3 protein sequences are folded into a single record with the most common DNA and genes. TCRdb's processing, not the authors', yielded these V and J calls. The sample has some 120,000 distinct CDR3 sequences on record, 60% to 70% of them singletons. The ten largest clones capture roughly 8.8% of the sample.

Total RNA and DNA were co-extracted without cell sorting from about 19-30 mg of bulk tissue using the AllPrep DNA/RNA mini kit. Surgical resection was performed in China between 2015 and 2016 on about 5 patients with histopathologically diagnosed primary liver carcinoma. At the time of sampling, the patients had chronic HBV infection and had not received any treatment. Each tumor was sampled at five spatially separated regions: the tumor centre plus the superior, inferior, left-lateral and right-lateral poles. More than 75% viable tumor cells were found by histology in every tumor sample. Pieces of fresh tumor and adjacent tissue were cut in half, with one half kept in RNAlater at -80 degrees C and the other half sent for histology. The sequencing input was liver tumor tissue from sampling region 1. The cell subset or site label, read with the paper, signifies: tumor region T1, superior pole. The clonotype comes from an older woman with primary liver carcinoma and hepatitis B virus infection.

The CDR3 here reads CTSSETGAQPQHF. The DNA is TGTACCAGCAGTGAAACGGGCGCTCAACCCCAGCATTTT. The chain is encoded by TRBV6-1 joined to TRBJ1-5; too little of a D gene remains to name it. Counted from cysteine to phenylalanine, this CDR3 has 13 amino acids. The entry retains the CDR3 DNA only, 39 bases that are in frame from base 1. From the germline V gene, CDR1 is MNHNS and CDR2 is SASEGT.